Below, 8 T cell receptor beta chains from the same sample are listed, as sequenced in a study of metastatic and nonmetastatic thyroid tumors. TCRdb re-analyzed the PCR reads through MiXCR. This table has tens of thousands of clones, 13% appearing once. Nobody among the patients had been given any treatment before thyroid surgery. Sequencing used blood. Receptors originate from a female donor with papillary thyroid cancer or a benign thyroid nodule (not recorded which). Some clones in this sample may be carry-over from other donors' samples.

This clone was observed many times. The chain carries TRBV20-1 and TRBJ1-1; possibly TRBD1 for D (5 bases). The CDR3 contains 14 residues. The germline gives CDR1 DFQATT, CDR2 SNEGSKA (reference sequence). The V end was cut by 6 bases, the J end by 6 bases, with 20 bases between. The CDR3 nucleotides are TGCAGTGCCTCGAGGGGAGCGGGGTTCGCTGAAGCTTTCTTT. Residues: CSASRGAGFAEAFF.

In this sample, this clone turned up many times. This rearrangement joins TRBV30 to TRBJ2-3; 10 nucleotides agree with TRBD2. This CDR3 is built from 15 residues. The ends lost 0 bases at V and 6 bases at J; junction bases unmatched: 6. Looked up from germline, CDR1 is GTSNPN and CDR2 is SVGIG (reference sequence). The DNA of the CDR3 is TGTGCCTGGAGTGTGCTAGCGGGGGTTGGGGATACGCAGTATTTT. This encodes CAWSVLAGVGDTQYF.

A word on this clone: One junction end disagrees with the germline gene, perhaps due to a read error. This chain links TRBV7-1 with TRBJ2-1; 7 nucleotides agree with TRBD2. TRBV7-1 is treated as an ORF (open reading frame) with a function not yet certain. There are 19 residues in the CDR3. CDR3 region: CASSTPSRGTIGSYNEQFF. The DNA of the CDR3 is TGTGCCAGCAGCACACCTAGCCGGGGGACTATCGGGAGCTACAATGAACAGTTCTTC.

This clone was observed many times. The chain is built from TRBV9 and TRBJ2-2; D could derive from TRBD1 or TRBD2 (7 bases each). Germline loops: CDR1 SGDLS, CDR2 YYNGEE. CDR3 size: 17 residues. Trimming shortened V by 4 bases and J by 4 bases, and 20 bases separated the two germline ends. CDR3 region: CASSPTPGGGRTGELFF. The DNA for the CDR3 is TGTGCCAGCAGCCCAACCCCAGGGGGGGGGCGCACCGGGGAGCTGTTTTTT.

This clone was counted ten times or more. V and J are TRBV6-2 or TRBV6-3 and TRBJ2-4, with D possibly matching TRBD1 (6 bases). CDR3 length: 12 residues. V was cut by 8 bases and J by 5 bases, with 10 bases left in between. Germline V gene sequence: CDR1 MNHEY, CDR2 SVGEGT. As DNA, the CDR3 is TGTGCCAGCTGTAACAGGGAAAACATTCAGTACTTC. As protein: CASCNRENIQYF.

The chain is built from TRBV20-1 and TRBJ1-2; 9 bases fit TRBD1. The CDR3 has 13 residues. Germline V gene data show CDR1 as DFQATT and CDR2 as SNEGSKA (reference sequence). V trimming: 5 bases; J trimming: 3 bases; junction bases outside the gene matches: 4. The CDR3 DNA sequence: TGCAGTGCTGGGACAGGGCGGGACTATGGCTACACCTTC. Protein: CSAGTGRDYGYTF.

This clone is classed as medium-sized. The chain carries TRBV3-1 and TRBJ1-2; a possible D gene is TRBD1 (5 bases). CDR1 and CDR2 (germline): LGHDT, YNNKEL (reference sequence). Trimming removed 3 bases from V and 6 bases from J, with 8 bases in between. The CDR3 is made up of 12 amino acids. CDR3 coding DNA: TGTGCCAGCAGCCATAGGGGAGATGGCTACACCTTC. This gives the protein CASSHRGDGYTF.

This clone has at least ten counts. This chain connects TRBV5-1 to TRBJ1-1; no firm D call. This CDR3 is 14 amino acids long. Germline V gene sequence: CDR1 SGHRS, CDR2 YFSETQ. V lost 0 bases to trimming and J lost 4 bases, with 10 bases between them. The CDR3 spells CASSLEAGTTEAFF. CDR3 nucleotides: TGCGCCAGCAGCTTGGAGGCGGGCACCACTGAAGCTTTCTTT.